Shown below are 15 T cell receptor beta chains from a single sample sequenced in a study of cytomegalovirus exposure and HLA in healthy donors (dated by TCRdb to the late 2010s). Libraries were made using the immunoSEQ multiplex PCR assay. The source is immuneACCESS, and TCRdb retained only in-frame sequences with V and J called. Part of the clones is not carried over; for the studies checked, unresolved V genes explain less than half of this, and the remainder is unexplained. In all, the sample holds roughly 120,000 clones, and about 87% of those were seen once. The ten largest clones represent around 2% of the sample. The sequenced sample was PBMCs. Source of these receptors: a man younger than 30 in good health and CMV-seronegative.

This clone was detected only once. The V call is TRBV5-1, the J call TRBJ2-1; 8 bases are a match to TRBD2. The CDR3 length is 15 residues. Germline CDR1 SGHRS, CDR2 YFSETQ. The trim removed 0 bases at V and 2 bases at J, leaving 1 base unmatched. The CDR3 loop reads CASSLVAGTYNEQFF. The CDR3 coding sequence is TGCGCCAGCAGCTTGGTAGCGGGGACCTACAATGAGCAGTTCTTC.

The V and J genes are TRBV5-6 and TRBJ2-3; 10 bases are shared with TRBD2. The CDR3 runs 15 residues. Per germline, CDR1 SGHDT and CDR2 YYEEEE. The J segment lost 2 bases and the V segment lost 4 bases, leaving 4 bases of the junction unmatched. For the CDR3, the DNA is TGTGCCAGCAGCACGGGACTAGCGTCCACAGATACGCAGTATTTT. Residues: CASSTGLASTDTQYF.

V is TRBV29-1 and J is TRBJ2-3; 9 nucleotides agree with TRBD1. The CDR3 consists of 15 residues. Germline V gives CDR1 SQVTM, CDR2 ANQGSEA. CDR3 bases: TGCACCCTAGAAGGGCCACAGGGGGCTCCAGATACGCAGTATTTT. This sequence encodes CTLEGPQGAPDTQYF.

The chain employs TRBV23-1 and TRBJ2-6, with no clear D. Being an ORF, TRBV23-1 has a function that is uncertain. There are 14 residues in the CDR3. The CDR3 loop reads CARVSEAGANVLTF. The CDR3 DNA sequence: TGCGCGAGAGTTTCAGAGGCTGGGGCCAACGTCCTGACTTTC.

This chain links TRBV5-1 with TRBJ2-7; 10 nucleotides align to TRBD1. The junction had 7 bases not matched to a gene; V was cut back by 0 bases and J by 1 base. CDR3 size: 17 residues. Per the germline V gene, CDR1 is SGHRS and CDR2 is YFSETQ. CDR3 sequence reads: CASSLARDRGLSYEQYF. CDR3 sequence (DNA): TGCGCCAGCAGCTTGGCCCGGGACAGGGGTTTATCCTACGAGCAGTACTTC.

The CDR3 reads CASSWTGAGELFF. CDR3 nucleotide sequence: TGTGCCAGCAGTTGGACAGGGGCCGGGGAGCTGTTTTTT. The V gene is TRBV6-1, the J gene TRBJ2-2, with 9 bases matching TRBD1. The CDR3 runs 13 residues. V lost 5 bases, J lost 6 bases, and 1 base stayed unmatched. Germline-derived CDR1 and CDR2 are MNHNS and SASEGT.

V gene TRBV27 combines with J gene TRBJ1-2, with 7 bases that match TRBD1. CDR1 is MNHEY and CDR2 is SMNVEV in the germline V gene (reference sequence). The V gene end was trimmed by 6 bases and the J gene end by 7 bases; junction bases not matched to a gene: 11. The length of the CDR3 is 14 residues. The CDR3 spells CASSLTGMAGGYTF. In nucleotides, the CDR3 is TGTGCCAGCAGCCTGACAGGGATGGCCGGTGGCTACACCTTC.

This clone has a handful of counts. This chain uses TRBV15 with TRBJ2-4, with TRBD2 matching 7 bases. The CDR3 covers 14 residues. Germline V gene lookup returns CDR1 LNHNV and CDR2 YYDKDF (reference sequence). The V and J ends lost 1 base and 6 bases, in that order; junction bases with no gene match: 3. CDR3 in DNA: TGTGCCACCAGCAGAGGAGGGGAGGGAAACATTCAGTACTTC. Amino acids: CATSRGGEGNIQYF.

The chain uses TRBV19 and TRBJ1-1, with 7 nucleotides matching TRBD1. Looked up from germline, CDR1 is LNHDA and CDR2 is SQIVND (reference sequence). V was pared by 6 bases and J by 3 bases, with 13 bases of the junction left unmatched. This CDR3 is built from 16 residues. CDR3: CASSRDREDEDTEAFF. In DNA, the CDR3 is TGTGCCAGTAGCCGAGACAGGGAAGATGAAGACACTGAAGCTTTCTTT.

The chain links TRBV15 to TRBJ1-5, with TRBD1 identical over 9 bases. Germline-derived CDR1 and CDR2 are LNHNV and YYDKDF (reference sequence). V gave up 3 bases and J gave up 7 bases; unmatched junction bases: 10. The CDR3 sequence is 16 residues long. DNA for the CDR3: TGTGCCACCAGCAGTCTTACAGGGGGCGCGGGGCAGCCCCAGCATTTT. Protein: CATSSLTGGAGQPQHF.

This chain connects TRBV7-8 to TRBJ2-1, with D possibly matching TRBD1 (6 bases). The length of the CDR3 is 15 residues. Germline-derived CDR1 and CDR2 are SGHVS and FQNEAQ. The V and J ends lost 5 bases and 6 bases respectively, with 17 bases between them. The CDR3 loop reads CASSERSGTPNEQFF. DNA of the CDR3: TGTGCCAGCAGCGAACGCAGTGGGACACCCAATGAGCAGTTCTTC.

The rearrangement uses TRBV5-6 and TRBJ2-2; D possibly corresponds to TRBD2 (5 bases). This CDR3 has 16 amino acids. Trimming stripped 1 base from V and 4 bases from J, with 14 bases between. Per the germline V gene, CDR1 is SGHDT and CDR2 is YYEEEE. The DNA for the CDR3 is TGTGCCAGCAGCTTGTTCACTAGGTATTCCACCGGGGAGCTGTTTTTT. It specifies CASSLFTRYSTGELFF. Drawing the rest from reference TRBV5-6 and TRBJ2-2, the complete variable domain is DAGVTQSPTHLIKTRGQQVTLRCSPKSGHDTVSWYQQALGQGPQFIFQYYEEEERQRGNFPDRFSGHQFPNYSSELNVNALLLGDSALYLCASSLFTRYSTGELFFGEGSRLTVL.

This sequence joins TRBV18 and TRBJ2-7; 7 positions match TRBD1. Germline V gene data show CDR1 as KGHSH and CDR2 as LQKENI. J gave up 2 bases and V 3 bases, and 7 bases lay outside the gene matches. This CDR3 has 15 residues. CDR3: CASSPGQLSPYEQYF. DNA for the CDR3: TGTGCCAGCTCACCGGGACAGCTTAGCCCCTACGAGCAGTACTTC.

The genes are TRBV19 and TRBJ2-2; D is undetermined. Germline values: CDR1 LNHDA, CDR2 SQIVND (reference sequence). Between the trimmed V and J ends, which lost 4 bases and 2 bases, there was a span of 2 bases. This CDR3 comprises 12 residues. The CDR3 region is CASSTNTGELFF. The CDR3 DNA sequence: TGTGCCAGTAGTACTAACACCGGGGAGCTGTTTTTT.

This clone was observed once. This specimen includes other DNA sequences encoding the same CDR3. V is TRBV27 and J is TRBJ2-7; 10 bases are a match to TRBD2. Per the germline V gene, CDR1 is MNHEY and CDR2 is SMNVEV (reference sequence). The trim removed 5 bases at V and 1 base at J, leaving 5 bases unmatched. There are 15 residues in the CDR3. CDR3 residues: CASSPLAGGSYEQYF. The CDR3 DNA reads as TGTGCCAGCAGTCCGTTAGCGGGGGGATCCTACGAGCAGTACTTC.